This T cell receptor beta chain was sequenced during a study of response to subunit inactivated influenza vaccine. Study-wide results and limits: Authors suggested each seasonal influenza vaccination recruits few new T cells.

This clonotype has only a few counts. Its antigen is as yet unknown. Each CDR3 protein is one row after TCRdb ran MiXCR on the RT-PCR reads. The repertoire holds roughly 780,000 distinct CDR3 sequences, with less than 20% as singletons. The CDR3 loop spans 15 amino acids. With V trimmed by 3 bases and J by 2 bases, 7 bases remained unmatched. CDR1 is SQVTM and CDR2 is ANQGSEA in the germline V gene. The receptor's source is a man aged 45-60 years who received an inactivated influenza vaccine. Sequencing used PBMCs from blood, obtained roughly 5 days after vaccination. This chain links TRBV29-1 with TRBJ2-5, with 9 bases fitting TRBD1. The CDR3 bases are TGCAGCGTTGAGGGCGGGACAGGGTATCAAGAGACCCAGTACTTC. It yields the protein CSVEGGTGYQETQYF.